Sequencing of this T cell receptor (beta chain) was carried out in a study of blood T cell repertoires in COVID-19. Study-wide context: Whether acute or convalescent, the COVID-19 samples came from the United States, Italy and Spain. In each case, the material was cDNA or gDNA derived from T cells, B-cell-depleted T cells, or PBMCs.

Generated by immunoSEQ multiplex PCR, the TCRdb table keeps only in-frame clones and is missing some. The data hold approximately 67,000 clones, with over 80% observed a single time. The CDR3 covers 16 residues. V trimming: 5 bases; J trimming: 2 bases; junction bases outside the gene matches: 9. The germline CDR1 and CDR2 sequences are SGHTA and FQGNSA. Material: peripheral blood. The receptor's source is a man aged 50 to 59 with active COVID-19. V gene TRBV7-2 combines with J gene TRBJ1-2; 9 bases align to TRBD1. The DNA of the CDR3 is TGTGCCAGCAGCCCAGCGTTGGACAGGGGCAACTATGGCTACACCTTC. It yields the protein CASSPALDRGNYGYTF. The full variable domain, with the rest looked up from reference TRBV7-2 and TRBJ1-2, is GAGVSQSPSNKVTEKGKDVELRCDPISGHTALYWYRQSLGQGLEFLIYFQGNSAPDKSGLPSDRFSAERTGGSVSTLTIQRTQQEDSAVYLCASSPALDRGNYGYTFGSGTRLTVV.